A single sample is the source of the 10 T cell receptor beta chains below, sequenced in a study of cytomegalovirus exposure and HLA in healthy donors. 60 Vbeta and 13 Jbeta primers were used in PCR. The method was immunoSEQ multiplex PCR; TCRdb's version includes in-frame clones alone and lacks a portion of them. The data hold 120,000 to 150,000 clones, with 73% observed a single time. The specimen was PBMCs. The receptors here all came from a human donor in good health.

On this clone: A read error may produce the germline difference seen at one junction end. This sequence joins TRBV30 and TRBJ2-7; D might be TRBD2 (6 bases). The germline V gene has CDR1 GTSNPN and CDR2 SVGIG (reference sequence). This CDR3 spans 14 amino acids. The CDR3 reads CAWSHKAGHFGRPF. The CDR3 DNA is TGTGCCTGGAGCCATAAAGCGGGCCACTTTGGGCGACCTTTC.

The chain is built from TRBV7-6 and TRBJ2-5; D is unresolved. Trimming left V 0 bases short and J 5 bases short, with 4 bases between. Per germline, CDR1 SGHVS and CDR2 FNYEAQ. This CDR3 is built from 12 residues. The CDR3 sequence: CASSLARETQYF. The CDR3 DNA is TGTGCCAGCAGCTTAGCCCGGGAGACCCAGTACTTC.

This clone was picked up a small number of times. This chain links TRBV27 with TRBJ2-1, with 12 bases that match TRBD1. The CDR3 is 15 amino acids. CDR1 is MNHEY, CDR2 SMNVEV, per germline (reference sequence). V lost 2 bases to trimming and J lost 8 bases; unmatched junction nucleotides: 4. The CDR3 here is CASSLIGDRGHEQFF. The CDR3 coding sequence is TGTGCCAGCAGTTTAATAGGGGACAGGGGGCATGAGCAGTTCTTC.

The rearrangement links TRBV4-2 to TRBJ1-2; 7 bases are shared with TRBD1. With 5 bases clipped from V and 7 bases from J, the junction kept 7 bases outside the gene matches. Germline V CDR1 and CDR2: LGHNA, YNFKEQ. The CDR3 runs to 13 residues. The CDR3 is CASSSTGTAGYTF. CDR3 in DNA: TGTGCCAGCAGCTCGACAGGGACCGCTGGCTACACCTTC.

The chain is built from TRBV7-3 and TRBJ2-2, with 11 bases matching TRBD1. Germline-derived CDR1 and CDR2 are SGHTA and FQGTGA. J was trimmed by 5 bases and V by 7 bases; bases with no gene match: 12. This CDR3 contains 17 residues. The CDR3 protein is CASTLRPGQGATGELFF. CDR3 sequence (DNA): TGTGCCAGCACCCTAAGACCTGGACAGGGGGCTACCGGGGAGCTGTTTTTT.

J is TRBJ2-7 and V is TRBV2, with 9 bases aligning to TRBD1. The V and J ends lost 6 bases and 3 bases, in that order; junction bases with no gene match: 9. Germline CDR1 SNHLY, CDR2 FYNNEI. CDR3 length: 15 amino acids. The CDR3 sequence is CASRSTGGAFYEQYF. The CDR3 bases are TGTGCCAGCAGAAGCACAGGGGGCGCGTTCTACGAGCAGTACTTC.

The chain recombines TRBV7-8 with TRBJ1-1; D perhaps matches TRBD1 (6 bases). CDR3 length equals 17 residues. Trimming took off 2 bases at V and 1 base at J, with 17 bases between the two ends. From germline, CDR1 is SGHVS and CDR2 FQNEAQ. The chain's CDR3 is CASSLRGPDRQNTEAFF. The CDR3 DNA reads as TGTGCCAGCAGCTTAAGGGGACCGGACAGACAGAACACTGAAGCTTTCTTT. Full variable domain (outside the CDR3, taken from reference TRBV7-8 and TRBJ1-1): GAGVSQSPRYKVAKRGQDVALRCDPISGHVSLFWYQQALGQGPEFLTYFQNEAQLDKSGLPSDRFFAERPEGSVSTLKIQRTQQEDSAVYLCASSLRGPDRQNTEAFFGQGTRLTVV.

This clone came up once. This chain links TRBV11-2 with TRBJ1-6; 7 nucleotides line up with TRBD1. Germline CDR1 and CDR2: SGHAT and FQNNGV. The CDR3 is 15 amino acids. J gave up 6 bases and V 5 bases, and 7 bases lay outside the gene matches. For the CDR3, the DNA is TGTGCCAGCAGCCCATCCGGGACAGTTAATTCACCCCTCCACTTT. This encodes CASSPSGTVNSPLHF.

The V and J genes are TRBV6-6 and TRBJ2-1, with a possible D match to TRBD1 (5 bases). There are 12 residues in the CDR3. Germline lookup yields CDR1 MNHNY and CDR2 SVGAGI (reference sequence). Between the trimmed V and J ends, which lost 4 bases and 11 bases, there was a span of 12 bases. For the CDR3, the DNA is TGTGCCAGCAGTTCCGAGACAGCCCAGCAGTTCTTC. The encoded protein is CASSSETAQQFF.

The V gene is TRBV7-8, the J gene TRBJ1-5; D call uncertain. Germline-derived CDR1 and CDR2 are SGHVS and FQNEAQ. The CDR3 consists of 13 residues. V was cut by 2 bases and J by 4 bases, with 6 bases left in between. DNA for the CDR3: TGTGCCAGCAGCTTATTCCTTAATCAGCCCCAGCATTTT. Its translation: CASSLFLNQPQHF.